These 15 T cell receptor beta chains came from one sample sequenced in a study of a mutant IDH1 vaccine in newly diagnosed glioma. These receptors have no identified antigens. Time point specified: week 23, last vaccination. A single vaccine dose contained 300 ug of mutant IDH1 20-mer peptide, and topical imiquimod was used with it. Generated by immunoSEQ multiplex PCR, the TCRdb table keeps only in-frame clones and is missing some. The sample shows approximately 50,000 clones, over 80% of them seen only once. The specimen comprised PBMCs, sampled from a glioma patient whose treatment included an IDH1 peptide vaccine. All receptors come from a man between 35 and 55 years old with glioma.

The genes are TRBV11-3 and TRBJ1-1, with D unclear. The CDR3 extends over 12 amino acids. From germline, CDR1 is SGHNT and CDR2 YENEEA. Trimming shortened V by 3 bases and J by 6 bases, and 8 bases separated the two germline ends. The CDR3 DNA sequence: TGTGCCAGCAGCTTGGCGAGCGCTGAAGCTTTCTTT. Encoded protein: CASSLASAEAFF. Based on the CDR3 plus reference TRBV11-3 and TRBJ1-1, the full variable domain is EAGVVQSPRYKIIEKKQPVAFWCNPISGHNTLYWYLQNLGQGPELLIRYENEEAVDDSQLPKDRFSAERLKGVDSTLKIQPAELGDSAVYLCASSLASAEAFFGQGTRLTVV.

V gene TRBV4-3 combines with J gene TRBJ2-1; D gene uncertain. Germline-derived CDR1 and CDR2 are LGHNA and YSLEER. This CDR3 comprises 16 residues. The V gene lost 0 bases and the J gene lost 5 bases, with 14 bases spanning the gap. The CDR3: CASSQDLGGWDNEQFF. The CDR3 region has the DNA TGCGCCAGCAGCCAAGATTTGGGCGGATGGGACAATGAGCAGTTCTTC.

This chain uses TRBV7-2 with TRBJ1-3, with D maybe TRBD1 (5 bases). V was clipped by 1 base and J by 3 bases, with 7 bases between them. This CDR3 is built from 14 residues. Germline loops: CDR1 SGHTA, CDR2 FQGNSA. The CDR3 spells CASSLGQIGNTIYF. CDR3 bases: TGTGCCAGCAGCTTAGGACAGATTGGAAACACCATATATTTT. The variable domain in full, completed from reference TRBV7-2 and TRBJ1-3, reads GAGVSQSPSNKVTEKGKDVELRCDPISGHTALYWYRQSLGQGLEFLIYFQGNSAPDKSGLPSDRFSAERTGGSVSTLTIQRTQQEDSAVYLCASSLGQIGNTIYFGEGSWLTVV.

The CDR3 DNA sequence: TGCGCCAGCAGCCAAGGTCTGGTTTCCGGTGAGCAGTTCTTC. It codes for CASSQGLVSGEQFF. The chain couples TRBV4-3 to TRBJ2-1; D is ambiguous. This CDR3 has 14 residues. Germline V lookup: CDR1 LGHNA, CDR2 YSLEER. V lost 1 base and J 9 bases, leaving 13 bases between the germline ends.

The chain uses TRBV7-8 and TRBJ1-5; D might be TRBD1 (6 bases). Looked up from germline, CDR1 is SGHVS and CDR2 is FQNEAQ. V shed 4 bases and J shed 6 bases, with 16 bases lying between them. This CDR3 has 15 residues. CDR3 residues: CASSSNTGTTQPQHF. In DNA, the CDR3 is TGTGCCAGCAGCTCAAATACAGGGACGACTCAGCCCCAGCATTTT.

This chain joins TRBV6-1 and TRBJ1-2; D unresolved. This CDR3 region has 14 residues. Germline V gene lookup returns CDR1 MNHNS and CDR2 SASEGT. V was clipped by 3 bases and J by 5 bases, with 13 bases between them. For the CDR3, the DNA is TGTGCCAGCAGTGAGGTTACAGTTCTTTATGGCTACACCTTC. Encoded protein: CASSEVTVLYGYTF.

The V call is TRBV19, the J call TRBJ1-5, with D maybe TRBD1 (6 bases). The V gene's germline CDR1 is LNHDA and CDR2 SQIVND (reference sequence). This CDR3 spans 15 amino acids. Trimming took 7 bases from V and 3 from J, leaving 16 bases between them. The CDR3 nucleotides are TGTGCCAGTATCGCAGGGGACGCCCCCAATCAGCCCCAGCATTTT. Its protein product is CASIAGDAPNQPQHF.

The rearrangement uses TRBV10-3 and TRBJ1-3; 8 positions agree with TRBD1. V lost 7 bases to trimming and J lost 4 bases; unmatched junction nucleotides: 6. Germline-derived CDR1 and CDR2 are ENHRY and SYGVKD. This CDR3 region has 14 residues. CDR3 region: CAITEGQAGNTIYF. The CDR3 DNA sequence: TGTGCCATCACCGAGGGACAGGCCGGAAACACCATATATTTT.

The chain couples TRBV10-3 to TRBJ2-1; 14 nucleotides line up with TRBD2. The J segment lost 9 bases and the V segment lost 0 bases, leaving 1 base of the junction unmatched. Germline CDR1 is ENHRY and CDR2 is SYGVKD. The CDR3 covers 15 residues. The CDR3 region has the DNA TGTGCCATCAGTGAGTCGGGACTAGCGGGAGTTGAGCAGTTCTTC. Translating it yields CAISESGLAGVEQFF.

The chain employs TRBV7-3 and TRBJ1-1; D unclear. Trimming left V 2 bases short and J 0 bases short, with 4 bases between. The CDR3 totals 13 residues. CDR1 is SGHTA, CDR2 FQGTGA, per germline. The CDR3 DNA follows: TGTGCCAGCAGCTTATACATGAACACTGAAGCTTTCTTT. It encodes CASSLYMNTEAFF.

J is TRBJ2-1 and V is TRBV19, with 8 bases lining up with TRBD2. The J segment lost 4 bases and the V segment lost 6 bases, leaving 8 bases of the junction unmatched. CDR3 size: 15 residues. Germline V lookup: CDR1 LNHDA, CDR2 SQIVND (reference sequence). This CDR3 is CASRNLRGDYNEQFF. The CDR3 nucleotides read TGTGCCAGTAGAAATTTGCGGGGGGATTACAATGAGCAGTTCTTC.

CDR3 loop: CASARDSSYEQYF. The CDR3 region has the DNA TGTGCCAGCGCCCGGGACAGTTCCTACGAGCAGTACTTC. J is TRBJ2-7 and V is TRBV28, with TRBD1 identical over 7 bases. The germline V gene encodes CDR1 MDHEN and CDR2 SYDVKM. The CDR3 runs to 13 residues. J was trimmed by 1 base and V by 8 bases; bases with no gene match: 5.

This chain links TRBV4-2 with TRBJ2-7; TRBD2 matches at 11 bases. The CDR3 covers 18 residues. V lost 0 bases to trimming and J lost 6 bases; unmatched junction nucleotides: 13. Germline CDR1 is LGHNA and CDR2 is YNFKEQ. The CDR3 nucleotides read TGTGCCAGCAGCCAAGAAAGGCTAGCGGGAGGCCAAAGGGGCGAGCAGTACTTC. Translating it yields CASSQERLAGGQRGEQYF.

The chain joins TRBV25-1 to TRBJ2-5, with D possibly TRBD2 on 6 matching bases. This CDR3 has 14 amino acids. CDR1 and CDR2 from the germline V gene are MGHDK and SYGVNS. V gave up 2 bases and J gave up 1 base, with 8 bases separating them. The CDR3 loop reads CASSEPGGQETQYF. CDR3 sequence (DNA): TGTGCCAGCAGTGAACCCGGGGGCCAAGAGACCCAGTACTTC.

The chain has TRBV9 and TRBJ2-7; D uncertain. V lost 4 bases and J lost 2, with 10 bases in between. The CDR3 consists of 13 residues. Germline V lookup: CDR1 SGDLS, CDR2 YYNGEE. The CDR3 region is CASSPSEPYEQYF. In DNA, the CDR3 is TGTGCCAGCAGCCCCTCCGAGCCCTACGAGCAGTACTTC.